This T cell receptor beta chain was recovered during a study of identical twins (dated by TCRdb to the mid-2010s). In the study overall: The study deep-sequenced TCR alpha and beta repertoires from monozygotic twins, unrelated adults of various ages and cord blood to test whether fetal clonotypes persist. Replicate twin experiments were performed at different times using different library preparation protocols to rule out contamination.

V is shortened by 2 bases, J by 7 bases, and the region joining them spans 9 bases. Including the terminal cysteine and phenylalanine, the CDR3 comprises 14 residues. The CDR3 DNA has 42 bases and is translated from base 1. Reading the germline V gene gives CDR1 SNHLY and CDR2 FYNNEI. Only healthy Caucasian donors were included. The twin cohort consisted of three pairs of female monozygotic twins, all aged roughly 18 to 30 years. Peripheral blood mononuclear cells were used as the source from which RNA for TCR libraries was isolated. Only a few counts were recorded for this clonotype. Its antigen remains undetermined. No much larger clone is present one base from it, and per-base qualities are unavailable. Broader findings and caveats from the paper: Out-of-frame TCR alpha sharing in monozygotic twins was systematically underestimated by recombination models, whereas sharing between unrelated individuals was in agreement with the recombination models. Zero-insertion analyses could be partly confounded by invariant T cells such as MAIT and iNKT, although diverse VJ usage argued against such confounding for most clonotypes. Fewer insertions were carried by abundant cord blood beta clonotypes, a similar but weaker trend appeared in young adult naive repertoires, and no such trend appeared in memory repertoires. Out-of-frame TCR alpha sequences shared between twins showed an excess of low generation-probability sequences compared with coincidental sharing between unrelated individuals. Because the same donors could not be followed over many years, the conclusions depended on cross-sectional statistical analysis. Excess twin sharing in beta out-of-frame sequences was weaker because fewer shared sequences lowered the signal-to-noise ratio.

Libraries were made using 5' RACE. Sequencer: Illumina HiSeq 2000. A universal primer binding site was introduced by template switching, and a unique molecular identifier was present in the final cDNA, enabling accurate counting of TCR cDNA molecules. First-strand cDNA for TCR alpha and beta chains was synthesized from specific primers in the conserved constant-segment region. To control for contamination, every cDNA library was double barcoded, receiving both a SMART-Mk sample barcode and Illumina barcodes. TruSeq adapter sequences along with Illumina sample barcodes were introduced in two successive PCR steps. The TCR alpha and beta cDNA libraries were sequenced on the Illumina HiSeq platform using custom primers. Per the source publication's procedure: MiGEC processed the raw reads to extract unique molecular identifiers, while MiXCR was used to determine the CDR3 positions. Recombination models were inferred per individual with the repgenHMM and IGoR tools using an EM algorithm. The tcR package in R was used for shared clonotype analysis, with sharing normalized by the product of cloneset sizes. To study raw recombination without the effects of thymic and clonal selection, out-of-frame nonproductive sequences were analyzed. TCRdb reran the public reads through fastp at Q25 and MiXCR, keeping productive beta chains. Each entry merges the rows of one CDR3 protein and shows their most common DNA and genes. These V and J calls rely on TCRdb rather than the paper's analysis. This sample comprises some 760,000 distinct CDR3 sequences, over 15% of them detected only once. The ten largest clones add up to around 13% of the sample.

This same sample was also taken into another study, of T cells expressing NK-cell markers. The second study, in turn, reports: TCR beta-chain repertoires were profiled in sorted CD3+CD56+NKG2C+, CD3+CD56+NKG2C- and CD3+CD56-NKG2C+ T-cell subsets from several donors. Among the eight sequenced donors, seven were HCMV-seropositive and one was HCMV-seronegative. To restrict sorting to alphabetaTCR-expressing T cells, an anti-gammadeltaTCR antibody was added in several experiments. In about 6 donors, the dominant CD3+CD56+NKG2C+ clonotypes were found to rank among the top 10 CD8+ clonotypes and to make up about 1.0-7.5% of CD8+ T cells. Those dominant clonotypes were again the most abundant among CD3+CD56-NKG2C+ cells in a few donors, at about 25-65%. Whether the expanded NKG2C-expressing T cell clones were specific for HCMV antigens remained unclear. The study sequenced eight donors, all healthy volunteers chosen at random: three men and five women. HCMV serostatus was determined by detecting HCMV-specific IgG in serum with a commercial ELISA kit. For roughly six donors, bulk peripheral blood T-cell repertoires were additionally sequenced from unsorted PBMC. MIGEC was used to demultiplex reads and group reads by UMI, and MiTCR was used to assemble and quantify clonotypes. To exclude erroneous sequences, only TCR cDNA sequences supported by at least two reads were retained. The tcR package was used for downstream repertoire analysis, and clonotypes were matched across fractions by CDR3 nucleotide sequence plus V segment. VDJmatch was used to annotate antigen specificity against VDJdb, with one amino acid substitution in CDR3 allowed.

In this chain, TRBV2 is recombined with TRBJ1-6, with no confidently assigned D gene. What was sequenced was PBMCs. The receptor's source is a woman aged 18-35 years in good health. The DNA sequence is TGTGCCAGCAGTGAACTCGGCCCGAATTCACCCCTCCACTTT. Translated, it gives CASSELGPNSPLHF.